What follows are 10 T cell receptor beta chains derived from one specimen sequenced in a study of regulatory T cells in long-lasting Graves disease. iRepertoire HTBI primers and Arm-PCR of CDR3 regions built TCR beta libraries. A single record per CDR3 protein comes from TCRdb applying MiXCR to the multiplex PCR reads. Counted here are about 310,000 distinct CDR3 sequences, roughly a fifth occurring once; the ten biggest clones make up just over 55%. Time point: persistent/refractory GD, antithyroid drugs over 5 years with positive TRAb. Scientists built the TCR library using RNA that was extracted from PBMCs. The source was peripheral blood mononuclear cells (PBMCs), collected when the disease was refractory, from a patient treated with antithyroid drugs. Receptors originate from a female donor with Graves disease.

This clonotype was observed many times. The rearrangement links TRBV2 to TRBJ2-7, with D perhaps matching TRBD2 (6 bases). CDR1 and CDR2 (germline): SNHLY, FYNNEI. The CDR3 covers 15 residues. V was cut by 6 bases and J by 6 bases, with 21 bases left in between. The CDR3 DNA sequence: TGTGCCAGCAGGCCCATGACGGGAGTTCCCTTCGAGCAGTACTTC. Translating it yields CASRPMTGVPFEQYF.

This clonotype showed up many times. This chain links TRBV11-2 with TRBJ2-7; D is undetermined. The CDR3 is 16 residues long. The V gene lost 2 bases and the J gene lost 0 bases, with 14 bases spanning the gap. Germline V gene sequence: CDR1 SGHAT, CDR2 FQNNGV. The CDR3: CASSLNGAAGSYEQYF. CDR3 sequence (DNA): TGTGCCAGCAGCTTAAACGGCGCCGCCGGCTCCTACGAGCAGTACTTC.

Many counts were recorded for this clonotype. The chain combines TRBV2 with TRBJ1-1, with 9 nucleotides matching TRBD1. CDR1 and CDR2 from the germline V gene are SNHLY and FYNNEI. The J segment lost 6 bases and the V segment lost 3 bases, leaving 8 bases of the junction unmatched. The CDR3 is 15 amino acids. The CDR3 spells CASSDPPDRGAEAFF. CDR3 DNA sequence: TGTGCCAGCAGTGACCCCCCGGACAGGGGTGCTGAAGCTTTCTTT.

This clonotype appeared a few times. V and J are TRBV27 and TRBJ1-2; D unclear. The CDR3 is made up of 13 amino acids. V was shortened by 6 bases and J by 8 bases, with 16 bases between the two germline ends. Germline-derived CDR1 and CDR2 are MNHEY and SMNVEV (reference sequence). CDR3 sequence (DNA): TGTGCCAGCAGCCGACTTGATCGGGAAGGCTACACCTTC. This gives the protein CASSRLDREGYTF.

The rearrangement joins TRBV30 to TRBJ1-2, with D unresolved. V dropped 0 bases and J dropped 8 bases, with 7 bases sitting between them. Per the germline V gene, CDR1 is GTSNPN and CDR2 is SVGIG (reference sequence). The CDR3 runs 11 residues. CDR3 loop: CAWSVGAGYTF. As DNA, the CDR3 is TGTGCCTGGAGTGTGGGAGCAGGCTACACCTTC.

This clonotype was detected many times. The V and J genes are TRBV5-1 and TRBJ1-1; no firm D call. The CDR3 has 14 residues. Looked up from germline, CDR1 is SGHRS and CDR2 is YFSETQ. Trimming stripped 7 bases from V and 2 bases from J, with 15 bases between. The CDR3 DNA sequence: TGCGCCAGCGCGACGGCATGGAAAAACACTGAAGCTTTCTTT. Its protein is CASATAWKNTEAFF.

As regards this clonotype: This could be a read error, since a much larger clone is one nucleotide away. The gene calls are TRBV28 and TRBJ2-5; 8 nucleotides agree with TRBD1. Germline V CDR1 and CDR2: MDHEN, SYDVKM. This CDR3 contains 16 residues. Trimming took 11 bases from V and 4 from J; bases not matched to a gene: 18. The CDR3 DNA follows: TGTGCCGGCTCTCGGAACCCGGCAGGGGGCTTAGAGACCCAGTACTTC. Amino acid sequence: CAGSRNPAGGLETQYF.

The chain employs TRBV27 and TRBJ2-6; D call uncertain. With 3 bases removed from V and 0 bases from J, the gap between germline ends came to 9 bases. CDR1 and CDR2 from the germline V gene are MNHEY and SMNVEV (reference sequence). The length of the CDR3 is 16 residues. The CDR3 loop is CASSLNRPSGANVLTF. The CDR3 coding sequence is TGTGCCAGCAGTTTGAACAGACCCTCTGGGGCCAACGTCCTGACTTTC.

At least ten counts were recorded for this clonotype. V gene TRBV9 combines with J gene TRBJ2-5, with D unresolved. The V gene's germline CDR1 is SGDLS and CDR2 YYNGEE. This CDR3 has 14 amino acids. Deletions cut 6 bases from V and 0 bases from J, with 12 bases between. The CDR3 reads CASTSVLYQETQYF. In DNA form, the CDR3 reads TGTGCCAGCACATCAGTGTTGTACCAAGAGACCCAGTACTTC.

This clonotype was recorded many times. V is TRBV28 and J is TRBJ2-7; 13 bases fit TRBD2. Germline CDR1 reads MDHEN; CDR2 reads SYDVKM. The V and J ends lost 6 bases and 2 bases, in that order; junction bases with no gene match: 10. This CDR3 is built from 17 residues. The CDR3 is CASRGLAGDPVPYEQYF. The CDR3 nucleotides are TGTGCCAGCAGAGGACTAGCGGGAGACCCAGTTCCCTACGAGCAGTACTTC.